Sequencing of this T cell receptor (beta chain) was carried out in a study of OX40 agonist ivuxolimab in advanced cancers. Per the germline V gene, CDR1 is MDHEN and CDR2 is SYDVKM. The length of the CDR3 is 12 residues. The ends were cut back, 6 bases at V and 5 bases at J, with 11 bases in the middle. Assay: immunoSEQ multiplex PCR; the TCRdb copy retains only in-frame clones and omits some. The table lists tens of thousands of clones, roughly 80% of them singletons. The sample in question was CD4+ or CD8+ T cells sorted from blood, obtained in a trial of the OX40 agonist ivuxolimab. J is TRBJ2-7 and V is TRBV28; D remains unclear. The sequence was collected from an adult with an advanced solid tumor such as melanoma, head and neck, liver or kidney cancer. CDR3 sequence reads: CASSLLRHEQYF. The CDR3 DNA reads TGTGCCAGCAGCCTACTCCGACACGAGCAGTACTTC.